This record concerns one T cell receptor beta chain sequence. Libraries were prepared by immunoSEQ multiplex PCR; TCRdb keeps only in-frame clonotypes and omits some of them. Here the sample spans about 71,000 clones, about 86% being singletons. The CDR3 consists of 15 residues. Germline lookup yields CDR1 LGHNA and CDR2 YNFKEQ. The V and J ends lost 1 base and 0 bases respectively, with 8 bases between them. This entry is derived from a study of OX40 agonist ivuxolimab in advanced cancers. The chain carries TRBV4-2 and TRBJ2-3, with D hard to call. This clonotype was sampled from an adult with an advanced solid tumor such as melanoma, head and neck, liver or kidney cancer. The source material was CD4+ or CD8+ T cells sorted from blood, sampled in a trial of the OX40 agonist ivuxolimab. The DNA of the CDR3 is TGTGCCAGCAGCCAAGTTGCGGCAAGCACAGATACGCAGTATTTT. Protein: CASSQVAASTDTQYF.